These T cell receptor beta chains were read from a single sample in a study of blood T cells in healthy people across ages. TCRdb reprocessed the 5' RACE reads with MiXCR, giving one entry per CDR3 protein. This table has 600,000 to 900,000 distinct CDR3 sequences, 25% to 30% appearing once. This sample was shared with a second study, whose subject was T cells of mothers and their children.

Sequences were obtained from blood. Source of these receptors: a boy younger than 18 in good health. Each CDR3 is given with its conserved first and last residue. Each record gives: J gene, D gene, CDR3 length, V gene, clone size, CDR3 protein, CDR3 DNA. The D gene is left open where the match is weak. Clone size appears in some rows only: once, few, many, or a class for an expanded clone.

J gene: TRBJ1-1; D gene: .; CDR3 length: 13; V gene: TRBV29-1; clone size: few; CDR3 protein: CSVAEEMNTEAFF; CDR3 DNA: TGCAGCGTTGCTGAGGAGATGAACACTGAAGCTTTCTTT
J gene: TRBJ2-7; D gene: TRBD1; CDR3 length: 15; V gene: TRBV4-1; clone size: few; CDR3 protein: CASSQDGTGTYEQYF; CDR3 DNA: TGCGCCAGCAGCCAAGATGGGACAGGGACCTACGAGCAGTACTTC
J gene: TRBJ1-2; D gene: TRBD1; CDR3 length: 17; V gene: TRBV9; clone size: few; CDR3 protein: CASSPRSRTGGAEGYTF; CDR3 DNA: TGTGCCAGCAGCCCACGATCCCGGACAGGGGGAGCAGAGGGCTACACCTTC
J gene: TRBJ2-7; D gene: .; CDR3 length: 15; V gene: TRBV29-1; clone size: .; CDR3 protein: CSVLGPTHSSYEQYF; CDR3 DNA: TGCAGCGTCCTGGGACCGACACATTCCTCCTACGAGCAGTACTTC
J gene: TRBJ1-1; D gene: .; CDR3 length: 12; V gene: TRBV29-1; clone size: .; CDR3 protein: CSVVWMNTEAFF; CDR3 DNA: TGCAGCGTTGTTTGGATGAACACTGAAGCTTTCTTT
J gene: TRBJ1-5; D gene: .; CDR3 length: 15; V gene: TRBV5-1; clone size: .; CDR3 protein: CASSLDGQRNQPQHF; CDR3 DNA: TGCGCCAGCAGCTTGGACGGACAACGCAATCAGCCCCAGCATTTT
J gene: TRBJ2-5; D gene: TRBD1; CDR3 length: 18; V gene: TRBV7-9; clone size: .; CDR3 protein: CASSFLTGTLLGQETQYF; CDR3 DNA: TGTGCCAGCAGCTTTCTGACAGGGACCCTCCTGGGCCAAGAGACCCAGTACTTC
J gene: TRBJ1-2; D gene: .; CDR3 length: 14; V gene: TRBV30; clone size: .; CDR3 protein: CACLPGGDGYGYTF; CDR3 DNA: TGTGCCTGTCTACCTGGGGGGGACGGCTATGGCTACACCTTC
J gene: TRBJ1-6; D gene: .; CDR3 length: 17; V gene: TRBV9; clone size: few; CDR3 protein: CASSTPSSGTHNSPLHF; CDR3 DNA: TGTGCCAGCAGCACACCATCATCCGGGACCCATAATTCACCCCTCCACTTT
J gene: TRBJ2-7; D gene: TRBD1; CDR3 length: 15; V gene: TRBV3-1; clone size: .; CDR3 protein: CASSQTGTVNYEQYF; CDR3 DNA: TGTGCCAGCAGCCAAACCGGGACAGTAAACTACGAGCAGTACTTC
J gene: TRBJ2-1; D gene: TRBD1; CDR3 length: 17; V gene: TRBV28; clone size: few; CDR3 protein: CASSLIRGTGSYNEQFF; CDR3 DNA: TGTGCCAGCAGTTTAATAAGGGGGACAGGGTCCTACAATGAGCAGTTCTTC
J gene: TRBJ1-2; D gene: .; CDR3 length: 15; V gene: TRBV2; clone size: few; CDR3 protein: CASSEMAGVAVGYTF; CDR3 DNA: TGTGCCAGCAGTGAAATGGCCGGGGTTGCTGTTGGCTACACCTTC
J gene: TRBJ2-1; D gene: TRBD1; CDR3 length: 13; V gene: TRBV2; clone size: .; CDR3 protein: CATTGTDYNEQFF; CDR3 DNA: TGTGCTACCACGGGGACAGACTACAATGAGCAGTTCTTC
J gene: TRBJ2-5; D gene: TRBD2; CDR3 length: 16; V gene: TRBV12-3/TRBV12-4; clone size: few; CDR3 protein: CASSSGASGYQETQYF; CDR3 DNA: TGTGCCAGCAGCTCAGGGGCTAGCGGGTACCAAGAGACCCAGTACTTC
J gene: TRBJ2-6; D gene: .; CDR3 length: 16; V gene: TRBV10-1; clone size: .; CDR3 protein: CASSESTGTGANVLTF; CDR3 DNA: TGCGCCAGCAGTGAGTCGACGGGGACTGGGGCCAACGTCCTGACTTTC
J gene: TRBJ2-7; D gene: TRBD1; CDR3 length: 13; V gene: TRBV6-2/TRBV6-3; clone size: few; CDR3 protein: CASIRDSPYEQYF; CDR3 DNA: TGTGCCAGCATCCGGGACAGTCCCTACGAGCAGTACTTC
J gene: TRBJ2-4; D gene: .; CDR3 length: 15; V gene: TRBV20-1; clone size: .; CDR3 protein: CSARLLTGTKNIQYF; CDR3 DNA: TGCAGTGCTAGATTGCTGACGGGGACCAAAAACATTCAGTACTTC
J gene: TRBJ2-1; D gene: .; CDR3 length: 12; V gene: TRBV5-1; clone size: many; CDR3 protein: CASGRGNNEQFF; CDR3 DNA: TGCGCCAGCGGTCGGGGGAACAATGAGCAGTTCTTC
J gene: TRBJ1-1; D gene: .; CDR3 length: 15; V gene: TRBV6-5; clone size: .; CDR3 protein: CASSYSGVRNTEAFF; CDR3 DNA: TGTGCCAGCAGTTACTCCGGGGTGCGGAACACTGAAGCTTTCTTT
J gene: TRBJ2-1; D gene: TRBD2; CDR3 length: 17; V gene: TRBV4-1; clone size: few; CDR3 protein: CASSQDPSGGLYNEQFF; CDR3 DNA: TGCGCCAGCAGCCAAGATCCTAGCGGGGGGTTATACAATGAGCAGTTCTTC
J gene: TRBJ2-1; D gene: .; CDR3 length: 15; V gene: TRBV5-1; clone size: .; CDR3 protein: CASSNTQAPGNEQFF; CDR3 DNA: TGCGCCAGCAGCAACACTCAGGCCCCCGGCAATGAGCAGTTCTTC
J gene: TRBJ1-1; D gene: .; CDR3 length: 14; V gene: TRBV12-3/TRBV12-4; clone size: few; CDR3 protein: CASRSQRANTEAFF; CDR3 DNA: TGTGCCAGCAGGTCCCAAAGGGCCAACACTGAAGCTTTCTTT
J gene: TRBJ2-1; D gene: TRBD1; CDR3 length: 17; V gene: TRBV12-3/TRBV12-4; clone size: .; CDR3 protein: CASSRPGQGEGGNEQFF; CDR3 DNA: TGTGCCAGCAGTCGCCCTGGACAGGGCGAAGGAGGCAATGAGCAGTTCTTC
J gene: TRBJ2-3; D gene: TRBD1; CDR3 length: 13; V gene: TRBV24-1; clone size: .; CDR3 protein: CATRQGSTDTQYF; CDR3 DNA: TGTGCCACCAGACAGGGGAGCACAGATACGCAGTATTTT
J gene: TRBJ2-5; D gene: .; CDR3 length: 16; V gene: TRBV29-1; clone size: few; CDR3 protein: CSVAGGARDLRETQYF; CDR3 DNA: TGCAGCGTGGCCGGTGGGGCCAGGGACCTCCGGGAGACCCAGTACTTC
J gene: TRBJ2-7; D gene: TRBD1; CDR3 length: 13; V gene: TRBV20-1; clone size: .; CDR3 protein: CSATGVGVGEQYF; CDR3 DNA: TGCAGTGCAACAGGGGTAGGGGTTGGGGAGCAGTACTTC
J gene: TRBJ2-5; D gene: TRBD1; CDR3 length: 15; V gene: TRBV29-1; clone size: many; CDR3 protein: CSVNGGQGKQETQYF; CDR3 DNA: TGCAGCGTAAATGGGGGACAGGGGAAGCAAGAGACCCAGTACTTC
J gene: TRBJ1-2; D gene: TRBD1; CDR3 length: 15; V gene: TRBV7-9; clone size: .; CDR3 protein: CASSSTGQGDYGYTF; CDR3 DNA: TGTGCCAGCAGCTCGACGGGACAGGGGGACTATGGCTACACCTTC
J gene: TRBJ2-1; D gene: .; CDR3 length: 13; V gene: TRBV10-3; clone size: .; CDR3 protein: CAISEGGGNEQFF; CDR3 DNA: TGTGCCATCAGTGAGGGTGGGGGAAATGAGCAGTTCTTC
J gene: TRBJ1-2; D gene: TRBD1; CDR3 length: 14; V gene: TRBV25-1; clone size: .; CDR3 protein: CASSLPDRGEGYTF; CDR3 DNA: TGTGCCAGCAGTCTGCCGGACAGGGGTGAAGGCTACACCTTC
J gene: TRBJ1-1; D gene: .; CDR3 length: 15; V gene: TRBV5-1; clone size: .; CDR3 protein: CASSEGRLLNTEAFF; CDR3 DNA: TGCGCCAGCAGCGAGGGACGTCTTCTGAACACTGAAGCTTTCTTT
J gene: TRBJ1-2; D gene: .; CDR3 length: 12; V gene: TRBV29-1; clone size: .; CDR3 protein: CSVAGRLYGYTF; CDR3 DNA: TGCAGCGTTGCTGGCAGACTCTATGGCTACACCTTC
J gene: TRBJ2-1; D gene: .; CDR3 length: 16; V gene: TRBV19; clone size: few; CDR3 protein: CASSPQGWLSYNEQFF; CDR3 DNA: TGTGCCAGTAGTCCTCAGGGCTGGCTATCCTACAATGAGCAGTTCTTC
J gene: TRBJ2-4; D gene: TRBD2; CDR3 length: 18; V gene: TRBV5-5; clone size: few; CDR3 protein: CASSSGLAGNLFKNIQYF; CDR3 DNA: TGTGCCAGCAGCTCCGGACTAGCGGGTAATCTATTCAAAAACATTCAGTACTTC
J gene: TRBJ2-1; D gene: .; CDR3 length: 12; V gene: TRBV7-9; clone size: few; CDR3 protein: CASSLDFNEQFF; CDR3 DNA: TGTGCCAGCAGCTTAGACTTTAATGAGCAGTTCTTC
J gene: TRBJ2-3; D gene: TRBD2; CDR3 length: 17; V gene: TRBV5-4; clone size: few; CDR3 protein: CASSPLRTSGITDTQYF; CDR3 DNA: TGTGCCAGCAGCCCCCTCAGGACTAGCGGGATCACAGATACGCAGTATTTT
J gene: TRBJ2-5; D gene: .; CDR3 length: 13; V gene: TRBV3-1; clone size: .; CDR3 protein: CASSQLAKETQYF; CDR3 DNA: TGTGCCAGTAGCCAATTGGCGAAAGAGACCCAGTACTTC
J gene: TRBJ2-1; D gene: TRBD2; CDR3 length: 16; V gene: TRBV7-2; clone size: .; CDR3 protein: CASSRLAGGRVDEQFF; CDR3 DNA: TGTGCCAGCAGCAGACTAGCGGGGGGGAGGGTGGATGAGCAGTTCTTC
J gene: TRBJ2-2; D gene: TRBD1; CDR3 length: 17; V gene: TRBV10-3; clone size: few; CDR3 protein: CAISDLGQGSNTGELFF; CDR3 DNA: TGTGCCATCAGTGATTTAGGACAGGGGTCGAACACCGGGGAGCTGTTTTTT
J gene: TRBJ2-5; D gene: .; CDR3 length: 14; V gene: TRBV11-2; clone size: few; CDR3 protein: CASTPPGQRQTQYF; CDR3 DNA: TGTGCCAGCACACCTCCGGGACAACGTCAGACCCAGTACTTC
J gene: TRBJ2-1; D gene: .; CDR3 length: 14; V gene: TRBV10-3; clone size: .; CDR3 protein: CAISESGLNNEQFF; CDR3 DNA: TGTGCCATCAGTGAGTCAGGGCTAAACAATGAGCAGTTCTTC
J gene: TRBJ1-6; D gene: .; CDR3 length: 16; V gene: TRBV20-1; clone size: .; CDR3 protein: CSARDNRGSYNSPLHF; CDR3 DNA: TGCAGTGCTAGAGATAACCGGGGCTCCTATAATTCACCCCTCCACTTT
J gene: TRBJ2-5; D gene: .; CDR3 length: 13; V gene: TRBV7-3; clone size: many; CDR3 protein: CASSRDSGGTQYF; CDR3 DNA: TGTGCCAGCAGTCGGGATAGTGGTGGGACCCAGTACTTC
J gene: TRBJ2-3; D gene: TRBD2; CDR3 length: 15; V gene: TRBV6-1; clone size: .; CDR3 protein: CASTRLAGVADTQYF; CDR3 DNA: TGTGCCAGCACCCGACTAGCGGGAGTCGCAGATACGCAGTATTTT
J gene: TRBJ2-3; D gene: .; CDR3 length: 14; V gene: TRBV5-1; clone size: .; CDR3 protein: CASSHAVRTDTQYF; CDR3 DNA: TGCGCCAGCAGCCACGCAGTCCGCACAGATACGCAGTATTTT
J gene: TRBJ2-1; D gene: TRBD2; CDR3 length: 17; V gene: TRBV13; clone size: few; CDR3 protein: CASSPEPLSGARIEQFF; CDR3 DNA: TGTGCCAGCAGCCCGGAACCCTTGAGCGGGGCTAGAATTGAGCAGTTCTTC
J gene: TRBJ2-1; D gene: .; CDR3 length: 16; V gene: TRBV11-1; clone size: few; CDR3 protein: CASSLKGGRSYNEQFF; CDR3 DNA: TGTGCCAGCAGCTTAAAAGGGGGACGGTCCTACAATGAGCAGTTCTTC